In its sample, the clone carrying this T cell receptor (beta chain) was seen once. Its target is not known. The record originates from a study of T cell responses to AZD1222 COVID-19 vaccine. Study conclusions and caveats: Clonal diversity was possibly underestimated, and the donors were mostly white British, with more females. Nearly half of spike-specific TCRs reportedly target unmutated variant regions.

Per germline, CDR1 SGHTA and CDR2 FQGTGA. Trimming took off 4 bases at V and 7 bases at J, with 13 bases between the two ends. The CDR3 consists of 13 residues. Clones were sequenced by immunoSEQ multiplex PCR, and TCRdb holds only the in-frame ones, with some missing. Of more than 150,000 clones in the sample, 75% to 90% were seen once. This sequence joins TRBV7-3 and TRBJ1-1, with D hard to call. Source: peripheral blood, taken on day 0 of MenACWY control vaccination. This TCR came from an adult in good health. CDR3 in amino acids: CASSSHLGGEAFF. The CDR3 DNA reads as TGTGCCAGCAGCTCACACTTGGGTGGTGAAGCTTTCTTT.